These T cell receptor beta chains were read from a single sample in a study of shared clonotypes between healthy human individuals. Here immunoSEQ multiplex PCR was the method, and the copy in TCRdb shows in-frame clones only, minus some. The top ten hold roughly an eighth of the sample, which has hundreds of thousands of clones, 75% to 85% seen once. What was sequenced was PBMCs. These TCRs come from a woman aged 40 to 49 in good health. Some clones in this sample may be carry-over from other donors' samples. Each CDR3 is given with its conserved first and last residue. Each record gives: J gene, D gene, clone size, V gene, CDR3 protein, CDR3 DNA. D genes are given only for firm matches. Clone sizes are given selectively: once, few, many, or a class where the clone is expanded.

TRBJ1-1,.,.,TRBV6-4,CASRTQGNTEAFF,TGTGCCAGCAGGACACAGGGGAACACTGAAGCTTTCTTT
TRBJ2-4,TRBD2,many,TRBV19,CASSLLAGVKSKNIQYF,TGTGCCAGTAGTTTACTAGCGGGAGTGAAGTCCAAAAACATTCAGTACTTC
TRBJ2-7,.,.,TRBV30,CAWSGPYEQYF,TGTGCCTGGAGCGGTCCCTACGAGCAGTACTTC
TRBJ2-3,.,once,TRBV28,CASNGREPRTDTQYF,TGTGCCAGCAACGGGCGAGAACCTCGCACAGATACGCAGTATTTT
TRBJ1-1,TRBD1,few,TRBV5-4,CASSKQDRATEAFF,TGTGCCAGCAGCAAACAGGACAGGGCGACTGAAGCTTTCTTT
TRBJ2-2,TRBD1,.,TRBV11-3,CASRKNRGDTGELFF,TGTGCCAGCAGAAAAAACAGGGGGGACACCGGGGAGCTGTTTTTT
TRBJ2-1,TRBD1,.,TRBV9,CASSDPRTGGEQFF,TGTGCCAGCAGCGACCCTCGGACAGGGGGTGAGCAGTTCTTC
TRBJ1-2,TRBD1,few,TRBV5-1,CASGPQGALDYGYTF,TGCGCCAGCGGCCCGCAGGGGGCGCTCGACTATGGCTACACCTTC
TRBJ2-1,TRBD2,.,TRBV7-9,CASSLEGLAINEQFF,TGTGCCAGCAGCTTAGAAGGACTAGCAATCAATGAGCAGTTCTTC
TRBJ2-1,.,.,TRBV4-1,CASSQPGRQRYNEQFF,TGCGCCAGCAGTCAACCGGGACGTCAACGTTACAATGAGCAGTTCTTC
TRBJ2-3,TRBD2,once,TRBV7-2,CASSPSRGSSGIFTDTQYF,TGTGCCAGCAGCCCTAGTAGGGGCTCTAGCGGGATCTTCACAGATACGCAGTATTTT
TRBJ2-1,.,.,TRBV27,CASSPGRNEQFF,TGTGCCAGCAGTCCCGGCCGCAATGAGCAGTTCTTC
TRBJ2-7,TRBD2,few,TRBV19,CASSILAGEGEQYF,TGTGCCAGTAGTATTCTAGCGGGAGAAGGGGAGCAGTACTTC
TRBJ2-7,TRBD2,.,TRBV14,CASSQVRRLASRGEQYF,TGTGCCAGCAGCCAAGTAAGGAGACTAGCGAGCCGCGGGGAGCAGTACTTC
TRBJ2-2,.,.,TRBV7-3,CASSRYRDTGELFF,TGTGCCAGCAGCCGATACAGGGACACCGGGGAGCTGTTTTTT
TRBJ1-5,TRBD1,few,TRBV10-3,CAISERAGGNQPQHF,TGTGCCATCAGTGAGAGGGCAGGGGGAAATCAGCCCCAGCATTTT
TRBJ2-1,.,.,TRBV11-2,CASSRVREYNEQFF,TGTGCCAGCAGCCGGGTACGGGAGTACAATGAGCAGTTCTTC
TRBJ1-2,.,.,TRBV25-1,CASSEFGPSGGYTF,TGTGCCAGCAGTGAATTCGGGCCTTCCGGGGGCTACACCTTC
TRBJ1-4,.,.,TRBV7-9,CASSLRRQDEKLFF,TGTGCCAGCAGCTTAAGGCGACAGGATGAAAAACTGTTTTTT
TRBJ2-7,.,.,TRBV27,CASSLGPGTYEQYF,TGTGCCAGCAGCCTTGGACCAGGGACCTACGAGCAGTACTTC
TRBJ1-2,TRBD1,.,TRBV7-8,CASSSTGQGALGYGYTF,TGTGCCAGCAGCTCAACGGGACAGGGGGCGTTAGGCTATGGCTACACCTTC
TRBJ2-7,TRBD2,.,TRBV5-6,CASSAGLRYEQYF,TGTGCCAGCAGCGCGGGACTACGGTACGAGCAGTACTTC
TRBJ2-1,TRBD2,.,TRBV7-9,CASSFVSGSRNEQFF,TGTGCCAGCAGCTTTGTTAGCGGGAGTCGTAATGAGCAGTTCTTC
TRBJ1-2,.,few,TRBV19,CASSMAPETGKYGYTF,TGTGCCAGTAGCATGGCGCCGGAGACAGGAAAATATGGCTACACCTTC
TRBJ1-5,.,.,TRBV28,CASSFGLNQPQHF,TGTGCCAGCAGTTTCGGGCTAAACCAGCCCCAGCATTTT
TRBJ1-2,.,.,TRBV7-2,CASSTSRALGLYGYTF,TGTGCCAGCAGCACGAGCCGGGCCTTGGGCCTCTATGGCTACACCTTC
TRBJ1-2,.,.,TRBV29-1,CSGTGYDGYTF,TGCAGCGGTACAGGGTACGATGGCTACACCTTC